The clone carrying this T cell receptor beta chain was counted many times. Its antigen remains unknown. TCR beta CDR3 sequences were amplified from RNA transcripts. With the HTBI primer set, the TCR CDR3 went through a first round of RT-PCR. TCRdb itself ran the multiplex PCR reads through MiXCR, one entry per CDR3 protein. There are about 380,000 distinct CDR3 sequences in the sample; more than 14% occur only once, and roughly a fifth lies in the top ten. This sample was included in a study of T cells in Graves' hyperthyroidism and ophthalmopathy. Overall study context: Specimen type is peripheral blood, collected at initial diagnosis prior to any treatment.

Findings and limits, study-wide: By a 13 V-J model, ophthalmopathy was set apart from stable hyperthyroidism. Researchers found most expanded thyroid clonotypes above 0.001 in blood as well.

The CDR3 has 14 amino acids. V lost 6 bases and J lost 7; bases outside the gene matches: 8. This sequence was found in a woman aged 25-40 years with Graves' ophthalmopathy. The specimen sequenced was blood. The chain is built from TRBV12-3 or TRBV12-4 and TRBJ1-4; 7 bases agree with TRBD1. The CDR3 is CASRFRQGGEKLFF. CDR3 nucleotides: TGTGCCAGCAGGTTCAGACAGGGCGGTGAAAAACTGTTTTTT.